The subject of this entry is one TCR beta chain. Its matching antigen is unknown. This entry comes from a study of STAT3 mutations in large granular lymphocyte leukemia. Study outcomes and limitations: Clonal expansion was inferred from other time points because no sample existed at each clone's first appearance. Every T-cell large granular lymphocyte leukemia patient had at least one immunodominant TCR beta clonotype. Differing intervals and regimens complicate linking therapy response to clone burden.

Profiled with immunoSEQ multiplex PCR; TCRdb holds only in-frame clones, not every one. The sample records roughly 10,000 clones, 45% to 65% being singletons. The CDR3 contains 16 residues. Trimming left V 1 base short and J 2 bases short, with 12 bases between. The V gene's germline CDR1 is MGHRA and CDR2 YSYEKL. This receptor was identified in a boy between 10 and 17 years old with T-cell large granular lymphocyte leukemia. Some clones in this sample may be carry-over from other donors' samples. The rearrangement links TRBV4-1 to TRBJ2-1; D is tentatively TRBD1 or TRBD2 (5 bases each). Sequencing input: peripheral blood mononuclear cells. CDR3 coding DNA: TGCGCCAGCAGCCAAGGCCAACGGGACGCCTACAATGAGCAGTTCTTC. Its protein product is CASSQGQRDAYNEQFF.